The 15 T cell receptor beta chains below were found in one sample sequenced in a study of blood T cell repertoires in COVID-19. The assay was immunoSEQ multiplex PCR, and TCRdb's table has in-frame clones only and misses some. Of around 100,000 clones listed, around 83% are singletons. The material sequenced was peripheral blood. The source of these receptors is a woman in her sixties or seventies with COVID-19, enrolled during active disease.

This clone occurred once. The chain employs TRBV25-1 and TRBJ1-1; 11 positions agree with TRBD1. The CDR3 sequence is 15 residues long. V dropped 2 bases and J dropped 5; count of bases not matched to a gene: 4. The germline CDR1 and CDR2 sequences are MGHDK and SYGVNS. The CDR3: CASSERGQGVTEAFF. The CDR3, as DNA: TGTGCCAGCAGTGAAAGGGGACAGGGGGTTACTGAAGCTTTCTTT.

The chain employs TRBV7-9 and TRBJ2-1; 12 nucleotides match TRBD2. This CDR3 has 19 residues. After removal of 5 bases from V and 3 bases from J, the junction contained 14 bases not matched to a gene. Germline V gene sequence: CDR1 SEHNR, CDR2 FQNEAQ (reference sequence). The CDR3 is CASSSGRSSGGAGYNEQFF. The DNA of the CDR3 is TGTGCCAGCAGCAGTGGCCGGTCTAGCGGGGGGGCCGGCTACAATGAGCAGTTCTTC.

V usage is TRBV9 and J usage is TRBJ1-6; 8 positions match TRBD1. V shed 3 bases, J shed 7 bases, and the junction held 9 bases outside the gene matches. The CDR3 is 16 amino acids. Germline V gene sequence: CDR1 SGDLS, CDR2 YYNGEE. The CDR3 coding sequence is TGTGCCAGCAGCGAGACCGGACAGGGAAACAATTCACCCCTCCACTTT. It codes for CASSETGQGNNSPLHF.

The CDR3 sequence is CASSSGPGNYGYTF. The CDR3 DNA follows: TGTGCCAGCAGCTCAGGCCCAGGGAACTATGGCTACACCTTC. The chain has TRBV11-2 and TRBJ1-2; D possibly corresponds to TRBD1 (5 bases). Trimming stripped 4 bases from V and 2 bases from J, with 11 bases between. The CDR3 totals 14 residues. From germline, CDR1 is SGHAT and CDR2 FQNNGV. The full variable domain, rest sourced from reference TRBV11-2 and TRBJ1-2, is EAGVAQSPRYKIIEKRQSVAFWCNPISGHATLYWYQQILGQGPKLLIQFQNNGVVDDSQLPKDRFSAERLKGVDSTLKIQPAKLEDSAVYLCASSSGPGNYGYTFGSGTRLTVV.

The chain has TRBV19 and TRBJ2-3; tentatively, D is TRBD2 (5 bases). V was shortened by 3 bases and J by 5 bases, with 12 bases between the two germline ends. The CDR3 has 14 amino acids. The V gene's germline CDR1 is LNHDA and CDR2 SQIVND (reference sequence). The CDR3 nucleotides are TGTGCCAGTAGTATGGAGGCACGGGGAGATACGCAGTATTTT. This codes for CASSMEARGDTQYF.

The V and J genes are TRBV7-6 and TRBJ2-7; D may be TRBD2 (5 bases). This CDR3 region has 14 residues. CDR1 SGHVS and CDR2 FNYEAQ come from the germline V gene. The V gene lost 0 bases and the J gene lost 5 bases, with 11 bases spanning the gap. For the CDR3, the DNA is TGTGCCAGCAGCTTAGCGGGCGGGCTAGACGAGCAGTACTTC. Translated: CASSLAGGLDEQYF. The variable domain in full, completed from reference TRBV7-6 and TRBJ2-7, reads GAGVSQSPRYKVTKRGQDVALRCDPISGHVSLYWYRQALGQGPEFLTYFNYEAQQDKSGLPNDRFSAERPEGSISTLTIQRTEQRDSAMYRCASSLAGGLDEQYFGPGTRLTVT.

This chain joins TRBV10-3 and TRBJ1-1; 8 bases agree with TRBD1. Germline V CDR1 and CDR2: ENHRY, SYGVKD. V dropped 4 bases and J dropped 3; count of bases not matched to a gene: 4. The CDR3 runs 14 residues. The CDR3 spells CAISVKQGDTEAFF. The CDR3 DNA is TGTGCCATCAGTGTCAAACAGGGGGACACTGAAGCTTTCTTT.

The J gene is TRBJ1-2, the V gene TRBV2, with TRBD1 matching 7 bases. In germline, CDR1 is SNHLY, CDR2 FYNNEI. This CDR3 contains 15 residues. Losses at the gene ends were 0 bases for V and 6 bases for J; bases not matched to a gene: 7. In nucleotides, the CDR3 is TGTGCCAGCAGTGAAGCGCCCGGGACAGTGGATGGCTACACCTTC. Translation: CASSEAPGTVDGYTF. Full variable domain (rest looked up from reference TRBV2 and TRBJ1-2): EPEVTQTPSHQVTQMGQEVILRCVPISNHLYFYWYRQILGQKVEFLVSFYNNEISEKSEIFDDQFSVERPDGSNFTLKIRSTKLEDSAMYFCASSEAPGTVDGYTFGSGTRLTVV.

The rearrangement links TRBV7-6 to TRBJ1-5; 7 bases agree with TRBD1. The CDR3 contains 14 residues. CDR1 is SGHVS and CDR2 is FNYEAQ in the germline V gene. V was clipped by 4 bases and J by 6 bases; unmatched bases: 6. The CDR3 is CASSSTGWGQPQHF. CDR3 coding DNA: TGTGCCAGCAGCTCGACAGGGTGGGGTCAGCCCCAGCATTTT.

This chain joins TRBV7-9 and TRBJ1-1; D remains ambiguous. V shed 4 bases and J shed 1 base, with 7 bases lying between them. The CDR3 contains 13 residues. In germline, CDR1 is SEHNR, CDR2 FQNEAQ (reference sequence). The CDR3 region is CASSWGGNTEAFF. Written as DNA, the CDR3 is TGTGCCAGCAGCTGGGGAGGGAACACTGAAGCTTTCTTT.

This sequence joins TRBV11-3 and TRBJ2-1, with 15 bases aligning to TRBD2. The J segment lost 3 bases and the V segment lost 5 bases, leaving 2 bases of the junction unmatched. Germline CDR1 and CDR2: SGHNT and YENEEA. This CDR3 is built from 16 residues. The CDR3 nucleotides are TGTGCCAGCAGCCCGGGACTAGCGGGGGGCTACAATGAGCAGTTCTTC. Protein sequence: CASSPGLAGGYNEQFF.

The rearrangement uses TRBV6-5 and TRBJ1-1, with D possibly matching TRBD1 (5 bases). From germline, CDR1 is MNHEY and CDR2 SVGAGI. The CDR3 is 13 amino acids. Between the trimmed V and J ends, which lost 7 bases and 1 base, there was a span of 10 bases. In DNA form, the CDR3 reads TGTGCCAGCAAACGGGGGGAGAACACTGAAGCTTTCTTT. This sequence encodes CASKRGENTEAFF.

The chain links TRBV20-1 to TRBJ1-1, with no clear D. This CDR3 region has 10 residues. V was shortened by 3 bases and J by 5 bases, with 4 bases between the two germline ends. The germline V gene has CDR1 DFQATT and CDR2 SNEGSKA (reference sequence). CDR3 sequence: CSASPTEAFF. The CDR3 DNA follows: TGCAGTGCTAGTCCTACTGAAGCTTTCTTT.

The chain links TRBV27 to TRBJ2-2; 10 bases are a match to TRBD2. The length of the CDR3 is 15 residues. Germline lookup yields CDR1 MNHEY and CDR2 SMNVEV (reference sequence). Losses at the gene ends were 8 bases for V and 6 bases for J; bases not matched to a gene: 9. CDR3 loop: CASGRTSGLPGELFF. As DNA, the CDR3 is TGTGCCAGCGGCCGGACTAGCGGATTACCCGGGGAGCTGTTTTTT.

The genes are TRBV5-1 and TRBJ2-3; 11 nucleotides line up with TRBD2. The V gene end was trimmed by 4 bases and the J gene end by 5 bases; junction bases not matched to a gene: 6. This CDR3 has 15 amino acids. Germline CDR1 SGHRS, CDR2 YFSETQ. The CDR3 coding sequence is TGCGCCAGCAGCGTTAGCGGGGGGGCCAGAGATACGCAGTATTTT. Translated, it gives CASSVSGGARDTQYF.